The entry below describes one T cell receptor beta chain. What it recognizes is unknown. The sample is drawn from a study of siplizumab effects on memory and regulatory T cells. Overall study findings and caveats: Siplizumab brought about a significant reduction in alloreactive sequences traceable to unstimulated CD4+ memory cells. Most alloreactive clones went unmapped to unstimulated subsets; only a minor fraction mapped.

This table comes from immunoSEQ multiplex PCR, and its TCRdb copy is limited to in-frame clones, with some not included. The table has around 95,000 clones, approximately 94% seen once. The CDR3 consists of 16 residues. CDR1 and CDR2 (germline): SGHTA, FQGTGA. The junction had 7 bases not matched to a gene; V was cut back by 5 bases and J by 4 bases. The sample taken for sequencing was non-Treg CD4+ T cells sorted from blood. The V gene is TRBV7-3, the J gene TRBJ2-7; 14 nucleotides align to TRBD2. The clonotype originates from a human donor in good health. DNA of the CDR3: TGTGCCAGCAGCACGCGACTAGCGGGAGGGTGGTACGAGCAGTACTTC. Its translation: CASSTRLAGGWYEQYF.